The T cell receptor beta chain described here comes from a study of blood T cell repertoires in COVID-19 (dated by TCRdb to 2018 to 2021). Broadly, across the study: Samples from collaborators originated in the United States, Italy and Spain and spanned both the acute and convalescent phases of COVID-19. The prospective study material was composed of cDNA or gDNA derived from T cells, B-cell-depleted T cells, or PBMCs. The dataset comprised deeply sampled blood TCRbeta repertoires from subjects exposed to, actively infected with, or recovered from COVID-19. The repertoires were released in a freely available public database meant as a resource for research on the immune response to SARS-CoV-2. Samples were obtained from the ongoing ImmuneRACE study (first 160 participants) and from 1,254 subjects provided by 6 global collaborators. The sample metadata nearly always contained a de-identified subject ID, COVID-19 status, age in years and sex. HLA class I and class II types, where available, came from metadata supplied by the sample provider rather than from assay-based typing.

The immunoSEQ Assay, a bias-controlled multiplex PCR, was used to amplify TCRbeta CDR3 regions from genomic DNA. The authors processed their data as follows. The number of nucleated cells in each sample was estimated from the amplification of reference gene primers within the assay. To quantify the absolute abundance of each unique TCRbeta CDR3 rearrangement, sequence reads were collapsed and filtered. Productive Simpson clonality was computed per sample as the square root of Simpson's diversity index over productive rearrangements. In its TCRdb copy, this immuneACCESS table keeps in-frame sequences only and misses some clones. Where compared with another copy, unresolved V genes explain less than half of these, and the others have no known cause. V, J and clone size are taken as reported in that table, and D and trimming were inferred from the DNA itself. The sample table holds about 120,000 clones, of which roughly 91% were seen once. The top ten constitute less than 4% of the sample.

The collaborating institutions used their own protocols to collect whole blood in K2EDTA tubes. Collaborator samples were shipped for TCRbeta analysis as frozen whole blood, isolated PBMCs, or DNA extracted from either sample type. As concerns this clone: No antigen is known for it. Base-call qualities are not available, and no considerably larger clone is one nucleotide away.

There are 20 amino acids in the CDR3, from cysteine to phenylalanine inclusive. Just the 60-base CDR3 DNA is kept, in frame starting at base 1. Taken from the germline V gene, the CDR1 and CDR2 loops are LGHNA and YNFKEQ. Trimming removed 0 bases from V and 7 bases from J; the gene matches leave 20 bases unexplained. General conclusions and limits of the study: The quantity of clinical and demographic metadata differed by source and by participant and was supplied without curation.

This sequence was found in a woman in her forties or fifties with acute or convalescent COVID-19. The material sequenced was peripheral blood. This chain is built from TRBV4-2 and TRBJ1-2; the central 10 bases match TRBD1. The CDR3 loop reads CASSQDPGGGTGAQLSGYTF. The DNA reads TGTGCCAGCAGCCAAGATCCGGGAGGTGGGACAGGGGCCCAGTTGTCTGGCTACACCTTC.